This TCR beta chain appears in the sequencing data of a study of metastatic and nonmetastatic thyroid tumors. Study in general: The authors compared repertoires across blood and tumor or nodule tissue from malignant and benign thyroid patients.

Original methodology: What underpinned the distant-metastasis classifier for papillary thyroid cancer was the set of CDR3 differences across clinicopathological groups. TCRdb re-clonotyped the PCR reads through MiXCR. The V and J calls come from TCRdb's annotation, not from the publication. This repertoire shows about 20,000 clones, roughly 16% found once; its top ten account for 10%. Whole-study findings and limits: Compared with benign nodules, malignant thyroid tumors were reported to have significantly higher TCR beta diversity in both blood and tumor.

About this clone itself: The antigen is not known. The CDR3 carries no conserved terminal phenylalanine or tryptophan, so it likely arises from a read error.

Germline assignment: CDR1 SGDLS and CDR2 YYNGEE. The CDR3 length is 16 residues. Trimming cost V 4 bases and J 3 bases, with 19 bases left between them. All patients reached thyroid surgery having received no treatment beforehand. This TCR came from a female donor with papillary thyroid cancer or a benign thyroid nodule (not recorded which). Some clones in this sample may be carry-over from other donors' samples. This rearrangement joins TRBV9 to TRBJ2-5; weak D call: TRBD1 (6 bases). Sample: tumor tissue. This CDR3 reads CASSLGQLEYEETQYL. As DNA, the CDR3 is TGTGCCAGCAGCCTCGGACAGCTAGAGTACGAAGAGACCCAGTACCTC.